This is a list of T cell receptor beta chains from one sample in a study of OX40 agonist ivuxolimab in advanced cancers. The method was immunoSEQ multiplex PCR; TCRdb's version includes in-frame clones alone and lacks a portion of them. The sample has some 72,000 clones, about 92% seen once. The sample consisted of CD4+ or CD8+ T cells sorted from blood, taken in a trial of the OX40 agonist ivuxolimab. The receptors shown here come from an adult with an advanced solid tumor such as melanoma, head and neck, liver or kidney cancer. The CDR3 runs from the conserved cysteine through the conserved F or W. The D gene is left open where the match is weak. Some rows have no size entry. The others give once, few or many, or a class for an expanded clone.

CDR3aa: CASSQEWGYNEQFF
CDR3nt: TGCGCCAGCAGCCAAGAATGGGGGTACAATGAGCAGTTCTTC
v_gene: TRBV4-3
j_gene: TRBJ2-1
abundance: -
d_gene: -

CDR3aa: CASSLSPRRSGTDTQYF
CDR3nt: TGTGCCAGCAGCTTATCCCCCCGGAGATCGGGCACAGATACGCAGTATTTT
v_gene: TRBV7-3
j_gene: TRBJ2-3
abundance: -
d_gene: -

CDR3aa: CASGPHRRETQYF
CDR3nt: TGTGCTAGTGGTCCTCACCGCCGCGAGACCCAGTACTTC
v_gene: TRBV12-5
j_gene: TRBJ2-5
abundance: -
d_gene: -

CDR3aa: CASSQGQGDFYEQYF
CDR3nt: TGTGCCAGCAGCCAAGGACAGGGCGACTTCTACGAGCAGTACTTC
v_gene: TRBV11-3
j_gene: TRBJ2-7
abundance: once
d_gene: TRBD1

CDR3aa: CASSRIVPGGSDTEAFF
CDR3nt: TGTGCCAGCAGCCGGATAGTCCCAGGGGGGTCCGACACTGAAGCTTTCTTT
v_gene: TRBV5-6
j_gene: TRBJ1-1
abundance: -
d_gene: TRBD1

CDR3aa: CASSLNRGIEKLFF
CDR3nt: TGTGCCAGCAGCTTGAACAGGGGCATCGAAAAACTGTTTTTT
v_gene: TRBV5-4
j_gene: TRBJ1-4
abundance: -
d_gene: TRBD1

CDR3aa: CAWRDDRKTDTQYF
CDR3nt: TGTGCCTGGAGGGACGACAGGAAAACAGATACGCAGTATTTT
v_gene: TRBV30
j_gene: TRBJ2-3
abundance: -
d_gene: -

CDR3aa: CASSSSGTGNTGELFF
CDR3nt: TGTGCCAGCAGCTCCTCCGGGACAGGGAACACCGGGGAGCTGTTTTTT
v_gene: TRBV7-3
j_gene: TRBJ2-2
abundance: -
d_gene: TRBD1

CDR3aa: CASSLEGGGRSEQFF
CDR3nt: TGTGCCAGCAGCTTAGAGGGAGGCGGGAGAAGTGAGCAGTTCTTC
v_gene: TRBV11-3
j_gene: TRBJ2-1
abundance: -
d_gene: TRBD2

CDR3aa: CASSPAGLAGEKFF
CDR3nt: TGTGCCAGCTCACCAGCTGGGCTAGCGGGAGAGAAGTTCTTC
v_gene: TRBV18
j_gene: TRBJ2-1
abundance: -
d_gene: TRBD2

CDR3aa: CASSIPGADTQYF
CDR3nt: TGTGCCAGTAGTATCCCTGGGGCAGATACGCAGTATTTT
v_gene: TRBV19
j_gene: TRBJ2-3
abundance: -
d_gene: -

CDR3aa: CASSLRGPKEETQYF
CDR3nt: TGTGCCAGCAGCTTAAGGGGACCCAAGGAAGAGACCCAGTACTTC
v_gene: TRBV7-2
j_gene: TRBJ2-5
abundance: -
d_gene: -

CDR3aa: CAWSLMTGSGNTIYF
CDR3nt: TGTGCCTGGAGTTTAATGACAGGCTCTGGAAACACCATATATTTT
v_gene: TRBV30
j_gene: TRBJ1-3
abundance: -
d_gene: -

CDR3aa: CASSYSRGGELFF
CDR3nt: TGTGCCAGCAGTTACTCGCGAGGCGGGGAGCTGTTTTTT
v_gene: TRBV6-5
j_gene: TRBJ2-2
abundance: -
d_gene: -

CDR3aa: CASRNGLNEQYF
CDR3nt: TGTGCCAGCCGTAACGGGCTAAACGAGCAGTACTTC
v_gene: TRBV7-6
j_gene: TRBJ2-7
abundance: -
d_gene: -

CDR3aa: CASSISTDTQYF
CDR3nt: TGTGCCAGTAGTATTTCTACAGATACGCAGTATTTT
v_gene: TRBV19
j_gene: TRBJ2-3
abundance: -
d_gene: -

CDR3aa: CASILRQGLEGGYTF
CDR3nt: TGTGCCAGTATCCTTCGACAGGGGTTGGAGGGTGGCTACACCTTC
v_gene: TRBV19
j_gene: TRBJ1-2
abundance: -
d_gene: TRBD1

CDR3aa: CASSPGEAYIQYF
CDR3nt: TGTGCCAGCTCACCGGGAGAGGCATACATTCAGTACTTC
v_gene: TRBV18
j_gene: TRBJ2-4
abundance: -
d_gene: -

CDR3aa: CSVTHSRETQYF
CDR3nt: TGCAGCGTTACTCACAGTAGGGAGACCCAGTACTTC
v_gene: TRBV29-1
j_gene: TRBJ2-5
abundance: few
d_gene: -

CDR3aa: CASSESAGQGSREQYF
CDR3nt: TGTGCCAGCAGTGAATCGGCAGGACAGGGCAGTCGGGAGCAGTACTTC
v_gene: TRBV6-1
j_gene: TRBJ2-7
abundance: -
d_gene: TRBD1

CDR3aa: CSVESGTGGAHTQYF
CDR3nt: TGCAGCGTTGAAAGCGGGACAGGGGGCGCACATACGCAGTATTTT
v_gene: TRBV29-1
j_gene: TRBJ2-3
abundance: -
d_gene: TRBD1

CDR3aa: CASSERGRVTEAFF
CDR3nt: TGTGCCAGCAGTGAACGAGGGCGCGTTACTGAAGCTTTCTTT
v_gene: TRBV2
j_gene: TRBJ1-1
abundance: -
d_gene: -

CDR3aa: CASSQETGTSGNTIYF
CDR3nt: TGTGCCAGCAGCCAAGAGACAGGGACTTCTGGAAACACCATATATTTT
v_gene: TRBV4-2
j_gene: TRBJ1-3
abundance: -
d_gene: TRBD1

CDR3aa: CASSDGTSRGYEQFF
CDR3nt: TGTGCCAGCAGTGACGGGACTAGCCGAGGCTATGAGCAGTTCTTC
v_gene: TRBV6-4
j_gene: TRBJ2-1
abundance: -
d_gene: TRBD2

CDR3aa: CASSLLAGGGDTQYF
CDR3nt: TGTGCCAGCAGTCTACTAGCGGGAGGGGGGGATACGCAGTATTTT
v_gene: TRBV6-1
j_gene: TRBJ2-3
abundance: -
d_gene: TRBD2

CDR3aa: CARSFRGRGEQFF
CDR3nt: TGTGCCAGAAGCTTTCGGGGGAGAGGCGAGCAGTTCTTC
v_gene: TRBV5-3
j_gene: TRBJ2-1
abundance: -
d_gene: -

CDR3aa: CASRPGTGVPNYGYTF
CDR3nt: TGTGCCTCGCGTCCCGGGACAGGGGTTCCTAACTATGGCTACACCTTC
v_gene: TRBV19
j_gene: TRBJ1-2
abundance: -
d_gene: TRBD1

CDR3aa: CASSQPGQKNIQYF
CDR3nt: TGCGCCAGCAGCCAACCGGGACAGAAAAACATTCAGTACTTC
v_gene: TRBV4-1
j_gene: TRBJ2-4
abundance: -
d_gene: TRBD1

CDR3aa: CASSSGWGDMNTEAFF
CDR3nt: TGCGCCAGCAGCTCTGGGTGGGGGGATATGAACACTGAAGCTTTCTTT
v_gene: TRBV5-1
j_gene: TRBJ1-1
abundance: once
d_gene: -

CDR3aa: CAISDDRVNEKLFF
CDR3nt: TGTGCCATCAGTGACGACAGGGTTAATGAAAAACTGTTTTTT
v_gene: TRBV10-3
j_gene: TRBJ1-4
abundance: -
d_gene: TRBD1